This TCR beta chain was found in a study of neurological immune-mediated disorders. J was trimmed by 6 bases and V by 6 bases; bases with no gene match: 6. The germline CDR1 and CDR2 sequences are KGHSH and LQKENI. The CDR3 sequence is 14 residues long. Synthesis of cDNA was performed by 5'RACE using 10-nucleotide random UMIs. TCRdb fed the 5' RACE reads into MiXCR, producing one record per CDR3 protein. The sample shows about 78,000 distinct CDR3 sequences, less than 5.5% of them seen only once. This clonotype showed up many times. This TCR was sampled from a woman aged 25 to 45 with multiple sclerosis. The sample comprised PBMCs. This chain connects TRBV18 to TRBJ2-1, with 9 bases lining up with TRBD2. CDR3 nucleotide sequence: TGTGCCAGCTCTCTCAAGCGGGAGGCCAATGAGCAGTTCTTC. Translated, it gives CASSLKREANEQFF.